Listed below are T cell receptor beta chains from one sample, sequenced in a study of yellow fever vaccine responses in identical twins. TCRdb recomputed calls from the RT-PCR reads with MiXCR, one row per CDR3 protein. Seen here are roughly 1,000 distinct CDR3 sequences, around 80% observed once, and the top ten hold roughly 16%. Sample: T cells from blood (PBMCs), unsorted or a sorted subset (not recorded which), taken before or after yellow fever vaccination (not recorded which). These receptors all come from a female donor who received the yellow fever vaccine. Both conserved end residues are part of each CDR3. Each record gives: V gene, J gene, D gene, clone size, CDR3 DNA, CDR3 protein. A D gene is named only where the DNA matches it firmly. Size is stated for part of the rows, as once, few or many counts, or as a class when the clone is expanded.

>TRBV7-9|TRBJ2-3|NA|NA
TGTGCCAGCAGCCCAGGGGTCGGGAGGAGTACGCAGTATTTT
CASSPGVGRSTQYF
>TRBV12-3/TRBV12-4|TRBJ2-1|TRBD1|NA
TGTGCCAGCATCTCATGGGACAGAGGCAATGAGCAGTTCTTC
CASISWDRGNEQFF
>TRBV15|TRBJ2-3|TRBD2|NA
TGTGCCACCAGCAGAACTAGCGAGGGTAGTACGCAGTATTTT
CATSRTSEGSTQYF
>TRBV5-6|TRBJ2-1|TRBD2|once
TGTGCCAGCAGTTGGGGGATTAGCGGGATAGAGCAGTTCTTC
CASSWGISGIEQFF
>TRBV29-1|TRBJ2-3|NA|NA
TGCAGCCTAGATACGCAGTATTTT
CSLDTQYF
>TRBV12-3/TRBV12-4|TRBJ1-2|NA|NA
TGTGCCAGCAGGATCAAGGGCAGCTACTATGGCTACACCTTC
CASRIKGSYYGYTF
>TRBV20-1|TRBJ2-4|NA|NA
TGCAGTGCTAGAGAGGTCGGCAACATTCAGTACTTC
CSAREVGNIQYF
>TRBV13|TRBJ2-3|NA|NA
TGTGCCAGCAGCACCCGAGGCGATAGCACAGATACGCAGTATTTT
CASSTRGDSTDTQYF
>TRBV18|TRBJ2-1|TRBD1|NA
TGTGCCAGCTCACTGACCGGGACAGGGGACAATGAGCAGTTCTTC
CASSLTGTGDNEQFF
>TRBV29-1|TRBJ1-1|TRBD1|NA
TGCAGCGTTGATTCGGGACAGGGAATGAACACTGAAGCTTTCTTT
CSVDSGQGMNTEAFF
>TRBV4-1|TRBJ1-1|TRBD1|once
TGCGCCAGCAGCCAACCCGACAGGGTCACTGAAGCTTTCTTT
CASSQPDRVTEAFF
>TRBV24-1|TRBJ2-3|NA|NA
TGTGCCACCAGTGACCCTCTCACAGATACGCAGTATTTT
CATSDPLTDTQYF
>TRBV6-9|TRBJ2-3|NA|few
TGTGCCACCAGACAGTGCTTCACAGATACGCAGTATTTT
CATRQCFTDTQYF
>TRBV6-4|TRBJ2-2|NA|once
TGTGCCAGCAGTAACGAGAACACCGGGGAGCTGTTTTTT
CASSNENTGELFF
>TRBV4-1|TRBJ1-6|NA|few
TGCGCCAGCAGCCAAGATGAGGGGGTTTCACCCCTCCACTTT
CASSQDEGVSPLHF
>TRBV4-3|TRBJ2-1|NA|NA
TGCGCCAGCAGAGGTGGGAACAAAGAGCAGTTCTTC
CASRGGNKEQFF
>TRBV11-1|TRBJ2-1|NA|NA
TGTGCCAGCCTTAGGACTAACGAATACAATGAGCAGTTCTTC
CASLRTNEYNEQFF
>TRBV6-1|TRBJ2-7|TRBD2|NA
TGTGCCAGCAGTGAAGCTAGCGGGGCGTCCTACGAGCAGTACTTC
CASSEASGASYEQYF
>TRBV6-5|TRBJ2-6|NA|NA
TGTGCCAGCAGTTACTCGACCCCCGACTCTGGGGCCAACGTCCTGACTTTC
CASSYSTPDSGANVLTF
>TRBV12-3/TRBV12-4|TRBJ2-3|NA|NA
TGTGCCAGCAGCGGCGGGGAAACCACAGATACGCAGTATTTT
CASSGGETTDTQYF
>TRBV4-2|TRBJ2-1|TRBD2|NA
TGTGCCAGCAGCCCCGGACTAGCGGGAGTTCAGTTCTTC
CASSPGLAGVQFF
>TRBV11-3|TRBJ1-1|NA|few
TGTGCCAGCAGCTTAGGGGGGCCCAACACTGAAGCTTTCTTT
CASSLGGPNTEAFF
>TRBV10-3|TRBJ1-6|NA|NA
TGTGCCACCGGTACGGCAGGGGCTAATTCACCCCTCCACTTT
CATGTAGANSPLHF
>TRBV6-5|TRBJ1-5|NA|NA
TGTGCCAGCAGTTACAGCTCCAATCAGCCCCAGCATTTT
CASSYSSNQPQHF
>TRBV6-2/TRBV6-3|TRBJ1-5|NA|NA
TGTGCCAGCAGTTACGGACGGGCGGGAGAGAGCAATCAGCCCCAGCATTTT
CASSYGRAGESNQPQHF
>TRBV27|TRBJ1-1|NA|NA
TGTGCCAGCAGTTTATTCTTCAAGGCTGAAGCTTTCTTT
CASSLFFKAEAFF
>TRBV10-1|TRBJ2-4|TRBD2|NA
TGCGCCAATGAGGGAGGTAGCGGGAGTGCCAAAAACATTCAGTACTTC
CANEGGSGSAKNIQYF
>TRBV11-2|TRBJ2-7|NA|NA
TGTGCCAGCAGCCCCAACAGGGGGGAGGGCTACGAGCAGTACTTC
CASSPNRGEGYEQYF
>TRBV7-3|TRBJ1-1|NA|NA
TGTGCCAGCAGCCGGGAAATGGGGGCTGAAGCTTTCTTT
CASSREMGAEAFF
>TRBV6-6|TRBJ2-5|NA|NA
TGTGCCAGCAACCCACTGGGGTTAGAGACCCAGTACTTC
CASNPLGLETQYF
>TRBV10-1|TRBJ2-3|TRBD1|NA
TGCGCCAGCCGGGACAGGGACACAGATACGCAGTATTTT
CASRDRDTDTQYF